Each of the 16 T cell receptor beta chains below was sequenced from the same sample in a study of blood T cell repertoires in COVID-19. Only in-frame clones appear in the TCRdb table, and some are missing; sequencing was by immunoSEQ multiplex PCR. The profile covers approximately 270,000 clones, with around 90% appearing a single time and over 4% taken by the ten largest. Sequencing was carried out using PBMCs or T cells enriched from blood (not recorded which). These receptors were collected from a young woman with acute COVID-19.

The chain employs TRBV5-1 and TRBJ2-2; 9 nucleotides match TRBD1. The CDR3 contains 15 residues. J gave up 6 bases and V 4 bases, and 7 bases lay outside the gene matches. CDR1 and CDR2 (germline): SGHRS, YFSETQ. The CDR3 DNA reads TGCGCCAGCAGCCCCGGGACAGGGCAGGCCGGGGAGCTGTTTTTT. Translating gives CASSPGTGQAGELFF.

V gene TRBV24-1 combines with J gene TRBJ2-1, with 9 bases that match TRBD2. Germline V gene data show CDR1 as KGHDR and CDR2 as SFDVKD. V dropped 7 bases and J dropped 4; count of bases not matched to a gene: 16. This CDR3 contains 18 residues. The CDR3 DNA follows: TGTGCCACCAGCGAATCCGTCCCTAGCGGGAACACTTACAATGAGCAGTTCTTC. This translates into CATSESVPSGNTYNEQFF.

The V and J genes are TRBV4-3 and TRBJ2-7; perhaps TRBD2 as D (6 bases). The germline V and J ends were trimmed by 3 bases and 2 bases, with 20 bases remaining between them. The CDR3 runs to 17 residues. Germline V gene data show CDR1 as LGHNA and CDR2 as YSLEER. The CDR3 DNA follows: TGCGCCAGCAGCCAGGCGCTCGAGCTTAGCGGACCCTACGAGCAGTACTTC. It yields the protein CASSQALELSGPYEQYF.

A single count supports this clone. The rearrangement links TRBV20-1 to TRBJ1-3; no clear D gene. V dropped 3 bases and J dropped 0 bases, with 15 bases sitting between them. CDR1 is DFQATT, CDR2 SNEGSKA, per germline (reference sequence). The CDR3 extends over 16 amino acids. CDR3 DNA: TGCAGTGCTAGTAAGTCGGCAGACTCCTCTGGAAACACCATATATTTT. This codes for CSASKSADSSGNTIYF.

The V gene is TRBV28, the J gene TRBJ1-5, with 7 bases aligning to TRBD1. The germline V gene encodes CDR1 MDHEN and CDR2 SYDVKM. This CDR3 contains 16 residues. The V gene end was trimmed by 2 bases and the J gene end by 4 bases; junction bases not matched to a gene: 8. The CDR3 bases are TGTGCCAGCAGTTTACATGGTCAGGGGGTTAATCAGCCCCAGCATTTT. Protein sequence: CASSLHGQGVNQPQHF.

This chain links TRBV7-2 with TRBJ2-1; 9 bases fit TRBD2. Trimming removed 1 base from V and 7 bases from J; junction bases left unmatched: 8. Germline V gene lookup returns CDR1 SGHTA and CDR2 FQGNSA. This CDR3 is 16 amino acids long. CDR3 sequence reads: CASSLDSGLAKNEQFF. The CDR3 coding sequence is TGTGCCAGCAGCTTAGATAGCGGACTAGCGAAAAATGAGCAGTTCTTC.

This chain connects TRBV3-1 (or the pseudogene TRBV3-2) to TRBJ1-1; 7 nucleotides agree with TRBD1. V gave up 5 bases and J gave up 3 bases; unmatched junction bases: 6. The CDR3 spans 14 residues. Per germline, CDR1 LGHDT and CDR2 YNNKEL (reference sequence). CDR3 amino acids: CASSNRDSYTEAFF. CDR3 DNA: TGTGCCAGCAGCAACCGGGACAGTTACACTGAAGCTTTCTTT.

The chain has TRBV12-1 and TRBJ2-4; the D segment call TRBD2 is taken from the table without a DNA check. TRBV12-1 has pseudogene status. The CDR3 covers 15 residues. CDR3 loop: CASSPHRDFKNIQYF. CDR3 DNA: TGTGCCAGCAGCCCCCACCGGGATTTTAAAAACATTCAGTACTTC.

The gene calls are TRBV7-6 and TRBJ2-7; 9 bases align to TRBD2. Per germline, CDR1 SGHVS and CDR2 FNYEAQ. With 5 bases clipped from V and 5 bases from J, the junction kept 4 bases outside the gene matches. This CDR3 has 13 amino acids. The CDR3 region is CASSLGTSNEQYF. The CDR3 coding sequence is TGTGCCAGCAGCCTCGGGACTAGCAACGAGCAGTACTTC.

The rearrangement joins TRBV5-4 to TRBJ2-7; 14 bases are shared with TRBD2. The germline CDR1 and CDR2 sequences are SGHNT and YYREEE (reference sequence). The junction had 3 bases not matched to a gene; V was cut back by 4 bases and J by 3 bases. The CDR3 totals 15 residues. CDR3 residues: CASSRGTSGSYEQYF. The CDR3 DNA reads as TGTGCCAGCAGCCGTGGGACTAGCGGGAGCTACGAGCAGTACTTC. Complete variable domain (other parts from reference TRBV5-4 and TRBJ2-7): ETGVTQSPTHLIKTRGQQVTLRCSSQSGHNTVSWYQQALGQGPQFIFQYYREEENGRGNFPPRFSGLQFPNYSSELNVNALELDDSALYLCASSRGTSGSYEQYFGPGTRLTVT.

This rearrangement joins TRBV19 to TRBJ1-1; D remains ambiguous. Germline V gives CDR1 LNHDA, CDR2 SQIVND (reference sequence). CDR3 size: 12 residues. Trimming took 9 bases from V and 1 from J, leaving 9 bases between them. The CDR3 DNA is TGTGCCAGCGGAGGATGGAACACTGAAGCTTTCTTT. Residues: CASGGWNTEAFF.

The chain is built from TRBV28 and TRBJ1-5; possible D gene TRBD1, 6 bases. The germline gives CDR1 MDHEN, CDR2 SYDVKM. The V and J ends lost 5 bases and 5 bases respectively, with 19 bases between them. CDR3 size: 16 residues. The CDR3 DNA sequence: TGTGCCAGCAGTCCCCGCTGGCGGACAGATCATCAGCCCCAGCATTTT. Residues: CASSPRWRTDHQPQHF.

The chain links TRBV4-1 to TRBJ2-7; D might be TRBD2 (5 bases). CDR1 and CDR2 from the germline V gene are MGHRA and YSYEKL. The germline V and J ends were trimmed by 0 bases and 3 bases, with 21 bases remaining between them. This CDR3 has 18 residues. The CDR3 nucleotides are TGCGCCAGCAGCCAAGATCAGAGGGCCGTCAGCAGAGGCTACGAGCAGTACTTC. It yields the protein CASSQDQRAVSRGYEQYF.

The rearrangement uses TRBV28 and TRBJ1-4; D call uncertain. CDR1 and CDR2 from the germline V gene are MDHEN and SYDVKM. The CDR3 covers 15 residues. With 6 bases removed from V and 5 bases from J, the gap between germline ends came to 16 bases. The CDR3 here is CASSPSVAPNEKLFF. The CDR3 DNA sequence: TGTGCCAGCAGCCCCTCGGTCGCTCCAAATGAAAAACTGTTTTTT.

This clone appeared once. The CDR3 bases are TGTGCCAGCAACGAACCGGGACAGTCCTACGAGCAGTACTTC. This gives the protein CASNEPGQSYEQYF. This chain connects TRBV7-2 to TRBJ2-7; 7 bases are a match to TRBD1. Germline-derived CDR1 and CDR2 are SGHTA and FQGNSA. The V segment lost 7 bases and the J segment 1 base; nucleotides outside the gene matches: 7. The CDR3 loop spans 14 amino acids.

This rearrangement joins TRBV7-6 to TRBJ2-5, with 8 bases identical to TRBD2. With V trimmed by 2 bases and J by 5 bases, 7 bases remained unmatched. Germline V gene lookup returns CDR1 SGHVS and CDR2 FNYEAQ. The CDR3 is 15 amino acids. CDR3 DNA: TGTGCCAGCAGCTTAATTGCGGGGGGCAGGGAGACCCAGTACTTC. Its translation is CASSLIAGGRETQYF.